This T cell receptor (beta chain) was recorded in a study of regulatory T cells in long-lasting Graves disease. Whole-study results and caveats: New patients shared fewer public clonotypes (about 970) than persistent patients did (fewer than 3,000). Analysis covered peripheral blood alone, not thyroid tissue.

On this clonotype: Its antigen remains unidentified.

Indicated time point: newly diagnosed GD, antithyroid drugs for less than 3 months. Researchers made the TCR library from RNA that was extracted from PBMCs. Per American Thyroid Association guidelines, Graves' disease was diagnosed. The CDR3 has 14 residues. CDR1 is SGDLS and CDR2 is YYNGEE in the germline V gene. The J segment lost 8 bases and the V segment lost 3 bases, leaving 3 bases of the junction unmatched. CDR3 regions were amplified by Arm-PCR using iRepertoire HTBI primers to build TCR beta libraries. Each CDR3 protein is one row after TCRdb ran MiXCR on the multiplex PCR reads. The table shows 350,000 to 550,000 distinct CDR3 sequences, with around 17% occurring only once. These data were also filed under a second study, of T cells in Graves' hyperthyroidism and ophthalmopathy. This second study notes: Also found in blood were most expanded thyroid clonotypes above 0.001.

The chain uses TRBV9 and TRBJ1-6; TRBD1 agrees at 9 bases. The TCR sequence derives from a young woman with Graves disease. The source material was peripheral blood mononuclear cells (PBMCs), sampled at new diagnosis, from a patient treated with antithyroid drugs. The CDR3 spells CASSARDRDSPLHF. CDR3 DNA sequence: TGTGCCAGCAGCGCCCGGGACAGGGATTCACCCCTCCACTTT.